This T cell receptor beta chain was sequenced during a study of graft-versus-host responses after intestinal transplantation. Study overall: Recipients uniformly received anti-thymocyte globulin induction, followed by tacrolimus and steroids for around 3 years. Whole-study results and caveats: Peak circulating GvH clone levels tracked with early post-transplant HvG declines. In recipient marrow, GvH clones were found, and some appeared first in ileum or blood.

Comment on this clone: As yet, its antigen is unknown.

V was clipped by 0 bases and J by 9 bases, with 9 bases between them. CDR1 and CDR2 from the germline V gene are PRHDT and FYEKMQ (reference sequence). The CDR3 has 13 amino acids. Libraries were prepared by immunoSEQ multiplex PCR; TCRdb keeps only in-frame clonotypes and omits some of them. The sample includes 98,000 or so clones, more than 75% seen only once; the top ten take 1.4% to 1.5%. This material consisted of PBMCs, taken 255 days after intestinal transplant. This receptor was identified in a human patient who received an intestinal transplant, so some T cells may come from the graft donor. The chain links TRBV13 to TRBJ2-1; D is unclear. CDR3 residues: CASSLGFGGEQFF. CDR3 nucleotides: TGTGCCAGCAGCTTAGGGTTTGGTGGTGAGCAGTTCTTC.